In this sample, the clone carrying this T cell receptor (beta chain) turned up a few times. The treatment: oral pan-JAK inhibitor, 5-10 mg twice daily. The sample is drawn from a study of CD8+ T cells in alopecia areata. Extracted from the samples, RNA was reverse transcribed into cDNA to serve as the sequencing template. Here immunoSEQ multiplex PCR was the method, and the copy in TCRdb shows in-frame clones only, minus some. Of about 200,000 clones listed, roughly 60% are singletons. Here the sequenced sample was CD4+ T cells sorted from blood, taken at week 24, from a patient treated with tofacitinib. The receptor comes from a human donor with alopecia areata.

CDR3 region: CASSFVQGTNEQFF. Here the CDR3 DNA reads TGTGCCAGCAGCTTCGTCCAGGGGACCAATGAGCAGTTCTTC. The chain uses TRBV11-1 and TRBJ2-1, with D perhaps TRBD1 (6 bases). The CDR3 sequence is 14 residues long. Germline values: CDR1 SGHAT, CDR2 FQDESV (reference sequence). V was shortened by 3 bases and J by 6 bases, with 12 bases between the two germline ends.